These T cell receptor beta chains were read from a single sample in a study of PD-1 blockade in classical Hodgkin lymphoma. Some clones are missing from TCRdb's copy, which holds only in-frame ones; the method was immunoSEQ multiplex PCR. Of about 25,000 clones in the sample, over 80% are singletons; the top ten hold about 3.4%. The input for sequencing was CD4+ T cells from blood, taken before the fourth cycle of nivolumab. The receptors come from a human donor with classical Hodgkin lymphoma. Each CDR3 is given with its conserved first and last residue. The order of the fields is J gene, D gene, V gene, clone size, CDR3 DNA, CDR3 protein. D genes are given only for firm matches. Clone size is not always given. Where it is, it says once, few, many or a class for expanded clones.

TRBJ1-2 TRBD1 TRBV7-3 NA TGTGCCAGCAGCTTAACTGGGACAGGGGCCGGCTATGGCTACACCTTC CASSLTGTGAGYGYTF
TRBJ2-3 NA TRBV2 NA TGTGCCAGCAAAGTCGGGGCGGCAGATACGCAGTATTTT CASKVGAADTQYF
TRBJ1-1 NA TRBV11-2 once TGTGCCAGCAGCTTATGGATAGACATGAACACTGAAGCTTTCTTT CASSLWIDMNTEAFF
TRBJ2-7 NA TRBV19 NA TGTGCCAGTAGGGATTTGACAGGTATCTCCTACGAGCAGTACTTC CASRDLTGISYEQYF
TRBJ1-6 TRBD1 TRBV6-6 NA TGTGCCAGCAGTCGAACCGGGACAGGGGTTTCACCCCTCCACTTT CASSRTGTGVSPLHF
TRBJ2-7 NA TRBV2 NA TGTGCCAGCAGTGGAGGGATCATGGTCTCCGAGCAGTACTTC CASSGGIMVSEQYF
TRBJ2-1 NA TRBV30 NA TGTGCCTGGAATCAGCATAGCTCCTACAATGAGCAGTTCTTC CAWNQHSSYNEQFF
TRBJ1-1 NA TRBV7-9 NA TGTGCCAGCAGCTTAGCGCTGGGGGCTGAAGCTTTCTTT CASSLALGAEAFF
TRBJ2-7 NA TRBV5-1 once TGCGCCAGCAGCTTGGCCTCCTACGAGCAGTACTTC CASSLASYEQYF
TRBJ1-1 NA TRBV6-5 NA TGTGCCAGCAGTTACGCTTTGAACACTGAAGCTTTCTTT CASSYALNTEAFF
TRBJ1-4 NA TRBV29-1 NA TGCAGCGTGGGGGGCGCGGGCGAAACGGAAAAACTGTTTTTT CSVGGAGETEKLFF
TRBJ1-1 TRBD1 TRBV6-5 few TGTGCCAGCAGTCATCGGACAGGGTCGAGGGATTTCTTT CASSHRTGSRDFF
TRBJ1-5 NA TRBV7-2 NA TGTGCCAGCAGCTTAGAAGCCCCTGCCGGTCTCCTAAATCAGCCCCAGCATTTT CASSLEAPAGLLNQPQHF
TRBJ1-1 NA TRBV19 NA TGTGCCAGTAGTAATGTACAGGTGCTGCGTGAAGCTTTCTTT CASSNVQVLREAFF
TRBJ1-6 NA TRBV28 NA TGTGCCAGCAGCCTGGGCGCTGTTAGGTCACCCCTCCACTTT CASSLGAVRSPLHF
TRBJ2-7 NA TRBV30 NA TGTGCCTGGAGTGTCATTCCGCCTTACGAGCAGTACTTC CAWSVIPPYEQYF
TRBJ1-1 NA TRBV30 few TGTGCCTGGACCCGGGCAGCGAACACTGAAGCTTTCTTT CAWTRAANTEAFF
TRBJ1-2 TRBD1 TRBV2 NA TGTGCCAGCTCGGGACAGGGCGATGGCTACACCTTC CASSGQGDGYTF
TRBJ2-5 TRBD1 TRBV6-5 few TGTGCCAGTCGACCTCAGGGGGCCGGAGAGACCCAGTACTTC CASRPQGAGETQYF
TRBJ2-1 TRBD1 TRBV7-2 once TGTGCCAGCAGCTTAGCGGCAGGGGGCGGGCAGGAGCTTGTCTTC CASSLAAGGGQELVF
TRBJ1-1 TRBD1 TRBV7-2 NA TGTGCCAGCAGCGCTCACAGGGGGCTGGAAGCTTTCTTT CASSAHRGLEAFF
TRBJ1-4 TRBD1 TRBV30 NA TGTGCCTGGAGTGTAGCAGACAGGGGTATACCCTACTTT CAWSVADRGIPYF
TRBJ1-5 NA TRBV19 once TGTGCCAGTAGTGCACGCGAGTTGATGAGCAATCAGCCCCAGCATTTT CASSARELMSNQPQHF
TRBJ2-5 NA TRBV18 once TGTGCCAGCTCACCAGTCTCCCAGTCGGGGGAGCAGTACTTC CASSPVSQSGEQYF
TRBJ1-5 NA TRBV27 NA TGTGCCAGCAGTACCCGACCCGGACGGCAGCCCCAGCATTTT CASSTRPGRQPQHF
TRBJ2-3 TRBD2 TRBV9 once TGTGCCAGCAGCCCTTATCGAGCGGGGGGGCCGGATACGCAGTATTTT CASSPYRAGGPDTQYF
TRBJ1-2 NA TRBV6-5 once TGTGCCAGCAGTCCAACGATCCTCTATGGCTACACCTTC CASSPTILYGYTF
TRBJ1-1 TRBD1 TRBV13 NA TGTGCCAGCAGCTCTGTAGGGGACAGGGGCTTAGGTGTAGCTGAAGCTTTCTTT CASSSVGDRGLGVAEAFF
TRBJ1-1 NA TRBV27 NA TGTGCCAGCAGACCCTCCCTGGGCACTGAAGCTTTCTTT CASRPSLGTEAFF
TRBJ2-1 TRBD2 TRBV6-9 NA TGTGCCACCCGACTAGCGAACTACAATGAGCAGTTCTTC CATRLANYNEQFF
TRBJ2-7 TRBD1 TRBV5-1 few TGCGCCAGCAGCATCCGGGACAGGAGCTCCTACGAGCAGTACTTC CASSIRDRSSYEQYF
TRBJ1-6 NA TRBV19 NA TGTGCCAGTAAAGGGGTCAGACCTTTCTCACCCCTCCACTTT CASKGVRPFSPLHF
TRBJ2-7 NA TRBV19 NA TGTGCCAGTAGTATTATTGGGAACTCCTACGAGCAGTACTTC CASSIIGNSYEQYF
TRBJ2-3 TRBD2 TRBV7-2 once TGTGCCAGCAGCTTAGGCCCTAGCGGGAGCACAGATACGCAGTATTTT CASSLGPSGSTDTQYF
TRBJ2-1 TRBD1 TRBV23-1 NA TGCGCCAGCAGTCAACGACAGGGGGTAATCTACAATGAGCAGTTCTTC CASSQRQGVIYNEQFF
TRBJ1-3 TRBD1 TRBV6-5 NA TGTGCCAGCAGGTCGGACAGGGGGCCTGGAAACACCATATATTTT CASRSDRGPGNTIYF
TRBJ2-7 NA TRBV7-2 NA TGTGCCAGCAGCTTAGAGCCCGGCCAGACCTGGGGGCAGTACTTC CASSLEPGQTWGQYF
TRBJ1-1 NA TRBV2 few TGTGCCAGCAGTCTTACTCAGAACACTGAAGCTTTCTTT CASSLTQNTEAFF
TRBJ1-6 NA TRBV5-1 few TGCGCCAGCAGCTTGGCCGGGACGGCCGATTCACCCCTCCACTTT CASSLAGTADSPLHF
TRBJ1-5 NA TRBV7-2 NA TGTGCCAGCAGCCCCCATCAGGGTAGCAATCAGCCCCAGCATTTT CASSPHQGSNQPQHF
TRBJ1-1 NA TRBV19 NA TGTGCCAGTAGTATCGGAGTTGACCGACCGAACACTGAAGCTTTCTTT CASSIGVDRPNTEAFF
TRBJ2-3 NA TRBV19 NA TGTGCCAGTAGAGGGGTGGGCACAGATACGCAGTATTTT CASRGVGTDTQYF